The TCR beta chain described here comes from a study of blood T cell repertoires in COVID-19. TCRdb keeps only in-frame clones here, not all; method: immunoSEQ multiplex PCR. The repertoire has more than 300,000 clones, over 75% of them found once; the top ten carry 4% to 5%. The V gene lost 5 bases and the J gene lost 4 bases, with 23 bases spanning the gap. Germline V gene lookup returns CDR1 SGHAT and CDR2 FQNNGV. This CDR3 is built from 17 residues. This chain uses TRBV11-2 with TRBJ1-1; possible D gene TRBD1, 5 bases. The source of this sequence is a man aged 25 to 40 who had recovered from COVID-19. The sample consisted of PBMCs or T cells enriched from blood (not recorded which). CDR3: CASSRYGGRGRSTEAFF. The DNA of the CDR3 is TGTGCCAGCAGCCGATACGGAGGGAGGGGAAGGAGCACTGAAGCTTTCTTT.